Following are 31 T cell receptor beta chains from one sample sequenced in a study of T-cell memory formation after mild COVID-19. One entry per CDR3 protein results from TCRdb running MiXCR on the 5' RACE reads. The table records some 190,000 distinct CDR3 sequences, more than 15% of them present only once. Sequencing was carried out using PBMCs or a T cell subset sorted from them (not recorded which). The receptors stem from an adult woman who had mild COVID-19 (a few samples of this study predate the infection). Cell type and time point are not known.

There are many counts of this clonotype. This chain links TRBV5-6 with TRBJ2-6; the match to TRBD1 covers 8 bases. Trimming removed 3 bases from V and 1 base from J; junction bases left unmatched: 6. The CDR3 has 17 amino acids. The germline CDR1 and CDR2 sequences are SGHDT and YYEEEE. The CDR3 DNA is TGTGCCAGCAGCTCGACAGGGGTGAGGTCTGGGGCCAACGTCCTGACTTTC. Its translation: CASSSTGVRSGANVLTF. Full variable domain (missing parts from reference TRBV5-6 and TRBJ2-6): DAGVTQSPTHLIKTRGQQVTLRCSPKSGHDTVSWYQQALGQGPQFIFQYYEEEERQRGNFPDRFSGHQFPNYSSELNVNALLLGDSALYLCASSSTGVRSGANVLTFGAGSRLTVL.

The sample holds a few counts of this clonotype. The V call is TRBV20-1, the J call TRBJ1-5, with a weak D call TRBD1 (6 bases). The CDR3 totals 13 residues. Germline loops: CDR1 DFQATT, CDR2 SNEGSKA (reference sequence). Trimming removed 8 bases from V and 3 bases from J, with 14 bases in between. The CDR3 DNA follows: TGCAGTTCGCTAGGGGGGGACAATCAGCCCCAGCATTTT. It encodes CSSLGGDNQPQHF.

The CDR3 coding sequence is TGTGCCAGCAGTACAGGGGGCGTGTACTATGGCTACACCTTC. Translated, it gives CASSTGGVYYGYTF. V usage is TRBV12-3 or TRBV12-4 and J usage is TRBJ1-2; the match to TRBD1 covers 9 bases. V dropped 5 bases and J dropped 3; count of bases not matched to a gene: 4. The CDR3 is made up of 14 amino acids.

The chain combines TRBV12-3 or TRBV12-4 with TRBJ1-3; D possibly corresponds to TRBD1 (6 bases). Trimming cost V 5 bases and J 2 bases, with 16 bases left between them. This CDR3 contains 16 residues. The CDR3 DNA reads TGTGCCAGCAGTCTAGGCGCTACAGGGCCTGGAAACACCATATATTTT. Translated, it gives CASSLGATGPGNTIYF.

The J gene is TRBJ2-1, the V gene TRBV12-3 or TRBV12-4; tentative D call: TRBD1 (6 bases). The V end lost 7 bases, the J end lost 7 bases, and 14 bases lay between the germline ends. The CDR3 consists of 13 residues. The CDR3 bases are TGTGCCAGCAAGACAACAGGGATGAATGAGCAGTTCTTC. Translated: CASKTTGMNEQFF.

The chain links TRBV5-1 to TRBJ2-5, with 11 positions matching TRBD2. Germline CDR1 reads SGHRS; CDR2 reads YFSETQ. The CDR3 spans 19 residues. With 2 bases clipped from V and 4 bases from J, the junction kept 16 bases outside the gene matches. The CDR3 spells CASSFPLNPGLAAGETQYF. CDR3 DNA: TGCGCCAGCAGCTTTCCCCTCAATCCGGGACTAGCGGCAGGAGAGACCCAGTACTTC.

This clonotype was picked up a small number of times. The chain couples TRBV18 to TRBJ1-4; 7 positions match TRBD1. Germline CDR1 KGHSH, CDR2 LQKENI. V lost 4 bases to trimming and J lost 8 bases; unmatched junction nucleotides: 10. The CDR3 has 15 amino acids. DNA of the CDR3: TGTGCCAGCTCACTCGACAGGGTGCGGTACGAAAAACTGTTTTTT. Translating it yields CASSLDRVRYEKLFF.

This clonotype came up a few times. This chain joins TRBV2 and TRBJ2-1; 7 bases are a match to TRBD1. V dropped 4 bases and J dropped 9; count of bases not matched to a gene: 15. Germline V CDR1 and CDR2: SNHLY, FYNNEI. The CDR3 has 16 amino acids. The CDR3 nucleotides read TGTGCCAGCAGTGCTTTGGGACAGCGTAAGGAATTTGAGCAGTTCTTC. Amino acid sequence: CASSALGQRKEFEQFF. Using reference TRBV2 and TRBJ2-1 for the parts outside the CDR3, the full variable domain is EPEVTQTPSHQVTQMGQEVILRCVPISNHLYFYWYRQILGQKVEFLVSFYNNEISEKSEIFDDQFSVERPDGSNFTLKIRSTKLEDSAMYFCASSALGQRKEFEQFFGPGTRLTVL.

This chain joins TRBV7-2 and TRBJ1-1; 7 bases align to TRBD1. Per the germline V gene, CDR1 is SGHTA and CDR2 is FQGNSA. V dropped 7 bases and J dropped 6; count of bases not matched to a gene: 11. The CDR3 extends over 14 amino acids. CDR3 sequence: CASKIGSGGSEAFF. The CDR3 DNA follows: TGTGCCAGCAAAATTGGGTCAGGGGGGTCTGAAGCTTTCTTT.

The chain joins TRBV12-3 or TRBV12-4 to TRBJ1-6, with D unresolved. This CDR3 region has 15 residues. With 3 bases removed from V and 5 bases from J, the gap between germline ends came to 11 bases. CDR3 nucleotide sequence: TGTGCCAGCAGTTTTGGAATTGGCAATAATTCACCCCTCCACTTT. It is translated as CASSFGIGNNSPLHF.

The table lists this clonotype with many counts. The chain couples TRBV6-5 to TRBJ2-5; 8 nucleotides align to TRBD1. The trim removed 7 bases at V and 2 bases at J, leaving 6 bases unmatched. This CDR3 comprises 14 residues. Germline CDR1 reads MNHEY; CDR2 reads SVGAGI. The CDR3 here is CASTWNRGQETQYF. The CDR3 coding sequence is TGTGCCAGCACCTGGAACAGGGGGCAAGAGACCCAGTACTTC.

CDR3 protein: CASSLMEYNEQFF. The CDR3 DNA is TGCGCCAGCAGCTTGATGGAGTACAATGAGCAGTTCTTC. This rearrangement joins TRBV5-1 to TRBJ2-1; D call uncertain. Germline lookup yields CDR1 SGHRS and CDR2 YFSETQ. CDR3 length: 13 amino acids. Trimming left V 1 base short and J 4 bases short, with 6 bases between.

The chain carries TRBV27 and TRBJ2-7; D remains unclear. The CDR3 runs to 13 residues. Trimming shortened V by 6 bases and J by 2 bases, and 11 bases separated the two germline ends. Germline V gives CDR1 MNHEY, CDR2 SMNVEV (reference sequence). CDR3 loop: CASSRANAYEQYF. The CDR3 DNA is TGTGCCAGCAGCCGGGCTAACGCCTACGAGCAGTACTTC.

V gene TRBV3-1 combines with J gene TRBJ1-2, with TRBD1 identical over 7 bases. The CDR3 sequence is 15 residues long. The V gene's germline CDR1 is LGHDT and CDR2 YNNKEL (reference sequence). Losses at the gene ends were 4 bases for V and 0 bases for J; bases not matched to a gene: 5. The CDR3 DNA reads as TGTGCCAGCAGCCGCGGACAGGCAGCTAACTATGGCTACACCTTC. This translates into CASSRGQAANYGYTF.

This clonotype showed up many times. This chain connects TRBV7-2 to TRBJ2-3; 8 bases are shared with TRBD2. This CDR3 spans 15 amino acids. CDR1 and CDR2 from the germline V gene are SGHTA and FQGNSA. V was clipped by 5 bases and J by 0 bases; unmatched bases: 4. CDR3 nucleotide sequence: TGTGCCAGCAGCCCTACTAGCGGTAGCACAGATACGCAGTATTTT. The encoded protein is CASSPTSGSTDTQYF.

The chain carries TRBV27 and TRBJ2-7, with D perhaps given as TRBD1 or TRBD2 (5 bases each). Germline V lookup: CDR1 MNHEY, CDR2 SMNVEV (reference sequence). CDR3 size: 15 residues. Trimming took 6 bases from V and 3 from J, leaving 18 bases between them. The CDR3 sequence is CASRPRDGVGYEQYF. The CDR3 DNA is TGTGCCAGCAGACCCCGGGACGGCGTAGGCTACGAGCAGTACTTC.

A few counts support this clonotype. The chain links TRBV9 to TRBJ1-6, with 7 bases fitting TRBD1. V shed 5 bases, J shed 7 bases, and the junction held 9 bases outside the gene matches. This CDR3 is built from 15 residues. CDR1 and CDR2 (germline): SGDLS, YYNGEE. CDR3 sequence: CASRPGGTENSPLHF. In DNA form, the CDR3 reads TGTGCCAGCAGGCCTGGAGGGACAGAAAATTCACCCCTCCACTTT.

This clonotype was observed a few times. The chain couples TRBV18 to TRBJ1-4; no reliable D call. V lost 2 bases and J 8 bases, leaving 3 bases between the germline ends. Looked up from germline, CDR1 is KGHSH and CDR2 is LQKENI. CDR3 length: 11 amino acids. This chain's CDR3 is CASSPSEKLFF. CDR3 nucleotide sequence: TGTGCCAGCTCACCAAGCGAAAAACTGTTTTTT. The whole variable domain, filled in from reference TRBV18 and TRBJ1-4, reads NAGVMQNPRHLVRRRGQEARLRCSPMKGHSHVYWYRQLPEEGLKFMVYLQKENIIDESGMPKERFSAEFPKEGPSILRIQQVVRGDSAAYFCASSPSEKLFFGSGTQLSVL.

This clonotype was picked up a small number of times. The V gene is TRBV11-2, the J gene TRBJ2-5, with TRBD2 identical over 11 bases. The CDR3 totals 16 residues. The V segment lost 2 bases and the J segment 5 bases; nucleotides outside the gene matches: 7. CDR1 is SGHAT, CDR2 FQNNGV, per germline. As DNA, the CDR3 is TGTGCCAGCAGCTTATCGGCTAGCGGGGGGCCGGAGACCCAGTACTTC. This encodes CASSLSASGGPETQYF. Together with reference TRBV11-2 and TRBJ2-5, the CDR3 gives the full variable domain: EAGVAQSPRYKIIEKRQSVAFWCNPISGHATLYWYQQILGQGPKLLIQFQNNGVVDDSQLPKDRFSAERLKGVDSTLKIQPAKLEDSAVYLCASSLSASGGPETQYFGPGTRLLVL.

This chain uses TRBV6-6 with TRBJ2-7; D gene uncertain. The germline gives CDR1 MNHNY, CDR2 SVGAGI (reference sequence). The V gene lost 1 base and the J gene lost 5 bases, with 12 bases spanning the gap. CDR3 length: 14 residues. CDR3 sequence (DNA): TGTGCCAGCAGTTACTTCAACCAACGAGACGAGCAGTACTTC. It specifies CASSYFNQRDEQYF.

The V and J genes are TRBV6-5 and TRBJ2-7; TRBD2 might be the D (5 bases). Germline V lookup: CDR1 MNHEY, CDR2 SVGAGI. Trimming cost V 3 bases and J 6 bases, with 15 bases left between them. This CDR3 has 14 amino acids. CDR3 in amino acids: CASSYTRNVPEQYF. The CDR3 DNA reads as TGTGCCAGCAGTTATACTAGAAACGTCCCCGAGCAGTACTTC.

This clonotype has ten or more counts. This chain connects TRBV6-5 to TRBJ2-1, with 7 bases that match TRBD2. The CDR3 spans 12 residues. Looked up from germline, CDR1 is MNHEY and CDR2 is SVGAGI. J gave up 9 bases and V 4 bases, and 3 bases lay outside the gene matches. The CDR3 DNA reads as TGTGCCAGCAGTTTGTCGGGGGGTGAGCAGTTCTTC. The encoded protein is CASSLSGGEQFF.

The CDR3 DNA reads as TGTGCCAGCACCCGAGACGGCGGCGTCGTCTATGGCTACACCTTC. It yields the protein CASTRDGGVVYGYTF. V is TRBV6-2 or TRBV6-3 and J is TRBJ1-2; D unresolved. V shed 7 bases and J shed 4 bases, with 19 bases lying between them. This CDR3 region has 15 residues. Germline V gene lookup returns CDR1 MNHEY and CDR2 SVGEGT.

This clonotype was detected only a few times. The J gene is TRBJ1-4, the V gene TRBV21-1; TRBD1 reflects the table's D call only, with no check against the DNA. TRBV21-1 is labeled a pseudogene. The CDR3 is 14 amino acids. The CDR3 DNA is TGTGCCAGCAGCAAAGGAATGGGCGGGGAAAAACTGTTTTTT. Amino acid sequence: CASSKGMGGEKLFF.

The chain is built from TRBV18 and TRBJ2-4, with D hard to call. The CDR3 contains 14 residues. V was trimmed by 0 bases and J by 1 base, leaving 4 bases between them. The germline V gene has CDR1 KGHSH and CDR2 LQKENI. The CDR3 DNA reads TGTGCCAGCTCACCACCGACGGCCAAAAACATTCAGTACTTC. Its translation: CASSPPTAKNIQYF.

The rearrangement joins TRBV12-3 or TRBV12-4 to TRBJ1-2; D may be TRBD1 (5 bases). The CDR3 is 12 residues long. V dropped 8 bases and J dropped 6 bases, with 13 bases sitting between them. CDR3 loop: CASRSTDDGYTF. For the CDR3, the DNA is TGTGCCAGCCGATCGACAGATGATGGCTACACCTTC.

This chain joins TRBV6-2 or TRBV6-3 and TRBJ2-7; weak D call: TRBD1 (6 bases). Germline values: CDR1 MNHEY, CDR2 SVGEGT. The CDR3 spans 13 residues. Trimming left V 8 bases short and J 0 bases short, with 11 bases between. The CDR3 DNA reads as TGTGCCAGCTTTGACAGGATCTCCTACGAGCAGTACTTC. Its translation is CASFDRISYEQYF.

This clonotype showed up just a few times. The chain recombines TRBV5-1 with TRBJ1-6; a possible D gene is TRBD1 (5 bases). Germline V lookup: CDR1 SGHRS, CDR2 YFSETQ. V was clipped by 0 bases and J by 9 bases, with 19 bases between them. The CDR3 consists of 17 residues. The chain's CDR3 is CASSLDPGRGNGSPLHF. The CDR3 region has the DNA TGCGCCAGCAGCTTGGACCCGGGACGGGGGAATGGTTCACCCCTCCACTTT.

CDR3 sequence reads: CASSVLARSTDTQYF. CDR3 in DNA: TGTGCCAGCAGCGTACTAGCTCGTAGCACAGATACGCAGTATTTT. The chain couples TRBV7-3 to TRBJ2-3; tentatively, D is TRBD2 (6 bases). Germline values: CDR1 SGHTA, CDR2 FQGTGA. This CDR3 region has 15 residues. Trimming took off 5 bases at V and 0 bases at J, with 12 bases between the two ends. The entire variable domain, with the rest obtained from reference TRBV7-3 and TRBJ2-3, is as follows: GAGVSQTPSNKVTEKGKYVELRCDPISGHTALYWYRQSLGQGPEFLIYFQGTGAADDSGLPNDRFFAVRPEGSVSTLKIQRTERGDSAVYLCASSVLARSTDTQYFGPGTRLTVL.

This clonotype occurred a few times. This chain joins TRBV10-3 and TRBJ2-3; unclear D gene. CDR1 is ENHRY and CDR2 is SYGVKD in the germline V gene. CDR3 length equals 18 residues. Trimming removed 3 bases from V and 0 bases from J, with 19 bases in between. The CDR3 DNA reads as TGTGCCATCAGTGATCAAGTCAGGCCCTATCGTAGCACAGATACGCAGTATTTT. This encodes CAISDQVRPYRSTDTQYF.

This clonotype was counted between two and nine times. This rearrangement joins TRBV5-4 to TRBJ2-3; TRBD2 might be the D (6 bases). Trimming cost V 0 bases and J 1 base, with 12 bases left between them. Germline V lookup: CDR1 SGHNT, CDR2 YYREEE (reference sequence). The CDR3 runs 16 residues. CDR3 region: CASSLVGGRGTDTQYF. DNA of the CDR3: TGTGCCAGCAGCTTGGTGGGGGGTCGTGGCACAGATACGCAGTATTTT.